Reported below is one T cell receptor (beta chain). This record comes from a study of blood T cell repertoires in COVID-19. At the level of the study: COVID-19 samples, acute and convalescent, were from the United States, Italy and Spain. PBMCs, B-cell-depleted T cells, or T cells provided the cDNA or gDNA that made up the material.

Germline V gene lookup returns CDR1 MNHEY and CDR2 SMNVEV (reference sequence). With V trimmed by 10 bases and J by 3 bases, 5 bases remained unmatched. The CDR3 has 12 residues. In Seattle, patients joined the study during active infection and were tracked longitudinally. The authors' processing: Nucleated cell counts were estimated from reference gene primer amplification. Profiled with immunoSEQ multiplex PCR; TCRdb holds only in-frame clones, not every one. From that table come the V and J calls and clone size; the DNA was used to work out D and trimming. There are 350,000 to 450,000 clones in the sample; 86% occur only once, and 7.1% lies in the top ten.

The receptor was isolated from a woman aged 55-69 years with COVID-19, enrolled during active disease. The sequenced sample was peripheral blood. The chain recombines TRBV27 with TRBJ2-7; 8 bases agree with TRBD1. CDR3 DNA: TGTGCCACAGGGACAGGTAGCTACGAGCAGTACTTC. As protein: CATGTGSYEQYF.